These T cell receptor beta chains were read from a single sample in a study of T cell responses to AZD1222 COVID-19 vaccine. Sequencing used immunoSEQ multiplex PCR; TCRdb keeps in-frame clones, though not all of them. The data hold 200,000 or so clones, with roughly 92% observed a single time. The specimen comprised peripheral blood, sampled 28 days after the second AZD1222 dose. These receptors were obtained from an adult who received the AZD1222 COVID-19 vaccine. The conserved cysteine and the conserved F or W are not part of the CDR3 here. Each record gives: clone size, V gene, D gene, J gene, CDR3 protein. The D gene is left open where the match is weak. A row's size may be missing; if present it is once, few, many or a size class.

>-|TRBV28|-|TRBJ2-7
ASSSSPTYEQY
>once|TRBV6-5|-|TRBJ1-5
ASSTTGEGGQPQH
>-|TRBV2|TRBD2|TRBJ2-5
ASRRGTSGGPQETQY
>-|TRBV6-5|TRBD1|TRBJ1-6
ASSYGTDNSPLH
>-|TRBV7-2|-|TRBJ2-7
ASNQAWGAGSYEQY
>-|TRBV30|-|TRBJ1-2
AWRKIGRAVRYGYT
>-|TRBV7-6|-|TRBJ1-1
ASSQTGARSNTEAF
>-|TRBV10-3|TRBD2|TRBJ2-1
AISLTSGGGSYNEQF
>-|TRBV5-4|-|TRBJ2-3
ASSLVQGKDTQY
>-|TRBV6-5|-|TRBJ1-6
ASSYDFSYNSPLH
>-|TRBV29-1|-|TRBJ1-2
SADRWRYGYT
>-|TRBV6-2/TRBV6-3|TRBD1|TRBJ1-2
ASSTTHRGSGYT
>-|TRBV19|-|TRBJ2-7
ASSPSVGSYEQY
>-|TRBV6-2/TRBV6-3|TRBD1|TRBJ1-1
ASSPGQGSRGAF
>-|TRBV19|-|TRBJ1-5
ASSTWTQNSNQPQH
>-|TRBV5-4|TRBD1|TRBJ1-2
ASSSGTGGVYGYT